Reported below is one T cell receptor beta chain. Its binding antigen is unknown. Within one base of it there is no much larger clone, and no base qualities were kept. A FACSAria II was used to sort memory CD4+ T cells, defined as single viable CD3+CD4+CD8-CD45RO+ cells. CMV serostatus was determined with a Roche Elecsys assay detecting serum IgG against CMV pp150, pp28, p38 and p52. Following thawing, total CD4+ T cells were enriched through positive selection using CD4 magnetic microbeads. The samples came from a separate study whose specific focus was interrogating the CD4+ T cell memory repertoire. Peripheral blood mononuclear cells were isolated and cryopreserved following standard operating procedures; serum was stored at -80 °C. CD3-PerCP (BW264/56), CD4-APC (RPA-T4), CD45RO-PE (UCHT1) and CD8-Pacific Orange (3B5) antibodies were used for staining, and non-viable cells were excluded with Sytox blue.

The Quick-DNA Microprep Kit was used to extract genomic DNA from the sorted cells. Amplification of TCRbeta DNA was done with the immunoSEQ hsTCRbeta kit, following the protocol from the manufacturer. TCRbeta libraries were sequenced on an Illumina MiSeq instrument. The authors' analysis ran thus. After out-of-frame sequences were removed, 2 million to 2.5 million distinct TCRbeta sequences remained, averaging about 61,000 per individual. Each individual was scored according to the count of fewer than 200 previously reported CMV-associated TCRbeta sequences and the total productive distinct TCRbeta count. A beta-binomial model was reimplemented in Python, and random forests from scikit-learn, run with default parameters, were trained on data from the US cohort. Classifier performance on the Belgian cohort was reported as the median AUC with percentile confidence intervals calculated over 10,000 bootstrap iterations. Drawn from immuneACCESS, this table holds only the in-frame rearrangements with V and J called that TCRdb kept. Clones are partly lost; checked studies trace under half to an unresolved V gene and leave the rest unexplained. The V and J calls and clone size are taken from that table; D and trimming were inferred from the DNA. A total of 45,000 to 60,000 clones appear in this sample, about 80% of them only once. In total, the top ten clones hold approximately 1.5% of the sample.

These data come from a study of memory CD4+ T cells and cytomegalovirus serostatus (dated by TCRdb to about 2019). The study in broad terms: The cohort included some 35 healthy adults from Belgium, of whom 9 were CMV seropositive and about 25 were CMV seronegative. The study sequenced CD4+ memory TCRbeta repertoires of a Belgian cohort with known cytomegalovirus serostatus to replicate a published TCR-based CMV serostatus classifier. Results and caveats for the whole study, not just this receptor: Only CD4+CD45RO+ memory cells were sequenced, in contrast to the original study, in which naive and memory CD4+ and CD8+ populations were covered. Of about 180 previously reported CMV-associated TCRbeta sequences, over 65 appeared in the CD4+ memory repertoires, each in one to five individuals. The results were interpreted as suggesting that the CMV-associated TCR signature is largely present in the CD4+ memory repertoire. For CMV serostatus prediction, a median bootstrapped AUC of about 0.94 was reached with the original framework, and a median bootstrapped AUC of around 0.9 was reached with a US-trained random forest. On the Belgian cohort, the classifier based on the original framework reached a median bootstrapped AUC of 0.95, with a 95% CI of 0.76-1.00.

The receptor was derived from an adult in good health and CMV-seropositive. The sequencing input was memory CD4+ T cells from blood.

In nucleotides, the sequence is TGCGCCAGCAGTACGGGACAGAGTTTTTCCTACGAGCAGTACTTC. It codes for CASSTGQSFSYEQYF. The V and J segments used are TRBV5-1 and TRBJ2-7, with 7 central nucleotides matching TRBD1. From cysteine to phenylalanine, the CDR3 is 15 amino acids long. The entry retains the CDR3 DNA only, 45 bases that are in frame from base 1. The germline V gene gives CDR1 as SGHRS and CDR2 as YFSETQ. V is pruned by 5 bases and J by 1 base, leaving 9 bases of the junction without a gene match.